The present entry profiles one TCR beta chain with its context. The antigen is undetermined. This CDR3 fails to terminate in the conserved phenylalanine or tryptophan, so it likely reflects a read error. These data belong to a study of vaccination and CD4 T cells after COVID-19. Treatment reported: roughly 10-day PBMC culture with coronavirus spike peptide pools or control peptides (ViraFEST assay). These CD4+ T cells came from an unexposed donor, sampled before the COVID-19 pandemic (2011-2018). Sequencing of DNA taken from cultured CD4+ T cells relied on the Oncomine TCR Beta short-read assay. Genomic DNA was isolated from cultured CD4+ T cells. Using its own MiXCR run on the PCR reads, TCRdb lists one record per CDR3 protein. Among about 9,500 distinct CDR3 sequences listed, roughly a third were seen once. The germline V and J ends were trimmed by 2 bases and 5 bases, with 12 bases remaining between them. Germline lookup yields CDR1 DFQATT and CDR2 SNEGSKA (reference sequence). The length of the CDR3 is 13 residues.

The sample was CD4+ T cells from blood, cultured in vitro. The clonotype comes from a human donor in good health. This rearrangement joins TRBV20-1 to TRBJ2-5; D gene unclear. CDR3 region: CSARSRVVETQYS. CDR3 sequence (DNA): TGCAGTGCTAGAAGTAGGGTAGTGGAGACCCAGTACTCC.